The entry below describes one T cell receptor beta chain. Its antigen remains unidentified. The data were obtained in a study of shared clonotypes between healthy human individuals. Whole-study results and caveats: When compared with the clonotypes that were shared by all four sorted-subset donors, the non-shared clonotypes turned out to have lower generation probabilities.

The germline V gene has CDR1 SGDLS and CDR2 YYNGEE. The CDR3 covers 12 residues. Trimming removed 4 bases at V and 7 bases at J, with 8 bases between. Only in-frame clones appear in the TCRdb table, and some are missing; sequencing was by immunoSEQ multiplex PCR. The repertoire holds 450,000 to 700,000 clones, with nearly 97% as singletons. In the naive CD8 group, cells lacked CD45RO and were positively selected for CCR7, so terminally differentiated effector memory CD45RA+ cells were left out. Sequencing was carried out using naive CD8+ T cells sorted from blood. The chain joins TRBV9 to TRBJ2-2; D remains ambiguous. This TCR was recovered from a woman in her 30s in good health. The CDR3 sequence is CASSYGDGELFF. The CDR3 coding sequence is TGTGCCAGCAGCTATGGTGACGGGGAGCTGTTTTTT.